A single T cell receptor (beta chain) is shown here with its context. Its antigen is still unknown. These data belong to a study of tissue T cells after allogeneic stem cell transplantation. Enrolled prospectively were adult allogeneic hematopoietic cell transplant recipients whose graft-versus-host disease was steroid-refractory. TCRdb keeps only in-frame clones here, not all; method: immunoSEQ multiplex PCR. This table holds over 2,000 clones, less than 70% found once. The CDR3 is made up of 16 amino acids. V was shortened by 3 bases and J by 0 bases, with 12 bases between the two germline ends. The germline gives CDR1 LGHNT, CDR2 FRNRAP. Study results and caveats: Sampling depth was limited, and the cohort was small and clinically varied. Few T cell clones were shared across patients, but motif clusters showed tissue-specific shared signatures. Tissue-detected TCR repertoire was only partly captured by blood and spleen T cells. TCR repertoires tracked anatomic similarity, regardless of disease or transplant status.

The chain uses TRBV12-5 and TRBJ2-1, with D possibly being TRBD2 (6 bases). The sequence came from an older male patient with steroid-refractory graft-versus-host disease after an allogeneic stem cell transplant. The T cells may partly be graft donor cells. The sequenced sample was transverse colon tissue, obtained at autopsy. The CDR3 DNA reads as TGTGCTAGTGGTTTACGGATCGGGAGCTCCTACAATGAGCAGTTCTTC. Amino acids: CASGLRIGSSYNEQFF.